This T cell receptor (beta chain) was obtained from a study of T cells in Graves' hyperthyroidism and ophthalmopathy. Whole-study findings and limits: Blood held most thyroid clonotypes expanded above 0.001 frequency.

Blood was drawn at first hyperthyroidism diagnosis, before any ophthalmopathy symptoms. Source material for PBMCs was more than 9.5 ml fresh peripheral blood. The ends lost 0 bases at V and 5 bases at J; junction bases unmatched: 7. Germline V gene lookup returns CDR1 MNHEY and CDR2 SVGAGI. The CDR3 is made up of 15 amino acids. The CDR3 regions of TCR beta were amplified from RNA transcripts. Carried out on the TCR CDR3, a first-round RT-PCR used the HTBI primer set. TCRdb re-called the multiplex PCR reads with MiXCR, one entry per CDR3 protein. The sample gives 250,000 or so distinct CDR3 sequences, 13% to 15% of which show up once; over 25% is in the top ten. This clonotype was counted ten times or more. Its target is not known.

V is TRBV6-5 and J is TRBJ2-7; TRBD1 matches at 7 bases. This receptor was taken from a woman in her forties or fifties with Graves' hyperthyroidism that later progressed to Graves' ophthalmopathy. The specimen sequenced was blood. CDR3 DNA: TGTGCCAGCAGTTACTCCTCGCCAGGGGGAGACGAGCAGTACTTC. Protein sequence: CASSYSSPGGDEQYF.